The 31 T cell receptor beta chains reported below all come from one sample, sequenced in a study of cytomegalovirus exposure and HLA in healthy donors (dated by TCRdb to the late 2010s). Library creation used the immunoSEQ multiplex PCR assay. A mixture of 60 forward primers for TCR Vbeta segments and 13 reverse primers for TCR Jbeta segments was used in the multiplex PCR. The source is immuneACCESS, and TCRdb retained only in-frame sequences with V and J called. Part of the clones is not carried over; for the studies checked, unresolved V genes explain less than half of this, and the remainder is unexplained. Recorded for this sample are 150,000 to 200,000 clones; approximately 77% of them occurred a single time. Of the sample, around 3.6% falls within the top ten clones. Sample: PBMCs. Receptors were obtained from a man aged 40-55 years in good health and CMV-seropositive.

The CDR3 DNA sequence: TGTGCCAGCAGTTATATTGTAGATCTAGCCAAAAACATTCAGTACTTC. It translates to CASSYIVDLAKNIQYF. The rearrangement joins TRBV6-5 to TRBJ2-4; D unresolved. The CDR3 has 16 residues. V lost 3 bases to trimming and J lost 0 bases, with 12 bases between them. Per germline, CDR1 MNHEY and CDR2 SVGAGI.

This clone was counted a few times. The chain has TRBV6-1 and TRBJ2-2; 8 positions match TRBD2. Trimming took 2 bases from V and 4 from J; bases not matched to a gene: 9. CDR3 length equals 17 residues. Per germline, CDR1 MNHNS and CDR2 SASEGT. This CDR3 is CASSEWRAGGSTGELFF. The CDR3 DNA reads TGTGCCAGCAGTGAATGGAGGGCGGGGGGCAGCACCGGGGAGCTGTTTTTT.

The chain employs TRBV16 and TRBJ1-2; a weak D match, TRBD1 (5 bases). The V end was cut by 4 bases, the J end by 6 bases, with 12 bases between. CDR1 is KGHSY and CDR2 is FQNENV in the germline V gene. CDR3 size: 13 residues. The CDR3 loop reads CASSPQGPDGYTF. In DNA, the CDR3 is TGTGCCAGCAGCCCCCAGGGCCCGGATGGCTACACCTTC.

This clone is a singleton in its sample. The chain uses TRBV7-2 and TRBJ2-7, with D hard to call. The V gene's germline CDR1 is SGHTA and CDR2 FQGNSA. Trimming removed 1 base from V and 2 bases from J, with 3 bases in between. The CDR3 spans 12 residues. DNA of the CDR3: TGTGCCAGCAGCTTAGGAGCCTACGAGCAGTACTTC. Translated: CASSLGAYEQYF.

The CDR3 DNA follows: TGTGCCAGCAGCTTAGACGGGAGGGAGAACACCGGGGAGCTGTTTTTT. It codes for CASSLDGRENTGELFF. The V call is TRBV7-9, the J call TRBJ2-2; 8 nucleotides line up with TRBD2. This CDR3 spans 16 amino acids. Trimming took 1 base from V and 1 from J; bases not matched to a gene: 2. Germline lookup yields CDR1 SEHNR and CDR2 FQNEAQ (reference sequence).

This chain connects TRBV7-3 to TRBJ2-7; 12 bases fit TRBD2. The CDR3 has 15 amino acids. The germline V gene has CDR1 SGHTA and CDR2 FQGTGA. Trimming took 5 bases from V and 5 from J; bases not matched to a gene: 7. The CDR3 spells CASSRRLAGVNEQYF. The CDR3 DNA reads TGTGCCAGCAGCCGGCGACTAGCGGGAGTAAACGAGCAGTACTTC.

The gene calls are TRBV2 and TRBJ2-1, with TRBD2 matching over 9 bases. The J segment lost 4 bases and the V segment lost 3 bases, leaving 7 bases of the junction unmatched. This CDR3 has 16 amino acids. Germline-derived CDR1 and CDR2 are SNHLY and FYNNEI. CDR3 protein: CASSDKAGGQYNEQFF. CDR3 coding DNA: TGTGCCAGCAGTGATAAAGCGGGGGGACAATACAATGAGCAGTTCTTC.

The V gene is TRBV19, the J gene TRBJ2-7; 9 nucleotides line up with TRBD1. From germline, CDR1 is LNHDA and CDR2 SQIVND (reference sequence). This CDR3 region has 14 residues. With 9 bases clipped from V and 5 bases from J, the junction kept 11 bases outside the gene matches. The DNA for the CDR3 is TGTGCCAGCTCCGGGACAGGGTCCTTAAACGAGCAGTACTTC. This translates into CASSGTGSLNEQYF.

The V call is TRBV5-4, the J call TRBJ1-3; D unclear. Trimming cost V 3 bases and J 2 bases, with 15 bases left between them. Germline V CDR1 and CDR2: SGHNT, YYREEE (reference sequence). The CDR3 has 16 residues. Here the CDR3 DNA reads TGTGCCAGCAGCTCGGCCCCCCGGGAGGCTGGAAACACCATATATTTT. Amino acids: CASSSAPREAGNTIYF.

This rearrangement joins TRBV18 to TRBJ2-2, with 9 bases identical to TRBD1. The germline CDR1 and CDR2 sequences are KGHSH and LQKENI. V shed 5 bases, J shed 3 bases, and the junction held 4 bases outside the gene matches. This CDR3 comprises 15 residues. The CDR3 sequence is CASSAGTGHTGELFF. CDR3 nucleotides: TGTGCCAGCTCAGCCGGGACAGGGCACACCGGGGAGCTGTTTTTT.

The V call is TRBV5-1, the J call TRBJ2-3; D might be TRBD1 (5 bases). Germline CDR1 and CDR2: SGHRS and YFSETQ. Trimming took 1 base from V and 2 from J, leaving 11 bases between them. The CDR3 contains 15 residues. CDR3 sequence reads: CASSLMGPPTDTQYF. The CDR3, as DNA: TGCGCCAGCAGCTTGATGGGGCCCCCCACAGATACGCAGTATTTT.

This chain joins TRBV18 and TRBJ1-1; D unclear. This CDR3 is built from 12 residues. Trimming took off 6 bases at V and 5 bases at J, with 10 bases between the two ends. From germline, CDR1 is KGHSH and CDR2 LQKENI. CDR3 nucleotides: TGTGCCAGCTCCATACTCGCTACTGAAGCTTTCTTT. Its protein is CASSILATEAFF.

The rearrangement joins TRBV6-1 to TRBJ2-5, with a tentative D call TRBD1 (6 bases). The last part of the DNA fits TRBJ2-7 better; the J call may be wrong. Germline assignment: CDR1 MNHNS and CDR2 SASEGT. CDR3 size: 13 residues. The CDR3 nucleotides are TGTGCCAGCAGTGAACAGGGGCCCTACGAGCAGTACTTC. Its protein is CASSEQGPYEQYF.

The V and J genes are TRBV19 and TRBJ2-3; the match to TRBD2 covers 7 bases. With V trimmed by 0 bases and J by 2 bases, 11 bases remained unmatched. The CDR3 extends over 18 amino acids. The germline V gene has CDR1 LNHDA and CDR2 SQIVND (reference sequence). Written as DNA, the CDR3 is TGTGCCAGTAGTATAGAGGGGGGGACGACCCATCTCACAGATACGCAGTATTTT. This gives the protein CASSIEGGTTHLTDTQYF.

The J gene is TRBJ2-1, the V gene TRBV4-2, with 10 positions matching TRBD2. Germline V CDR1 and CDR2: LGHNA, YNFKEQ. Losses at the gene ends were 4 bases for V and 9 bases for J; bases not matched to a gene: 9. CDR3 length equals 15 residues. Here the CDR3 DNA reads TGTGCCAGCAGCCTAACCGAGCGGGGGGGGAGTGAGCAGTTCTTC. Translation gives CASSLTERGGSEQFF.

The chain is built from TRBV10-3 and TRBJ1-5; 8 bases map to TRBD1. This CDR3 is built from 13 residues. The V segment lost 6 bases and the J segment 8 bases; nucleotides outside the gene matches: 6. Germline-derived CDR1 and CDR2 are ENHRY and SYGVKD. The CDR3 DNA reads TGTGCCATCAGCGGGACAGGTCAAGAGCCCCAGCATTTT. It specifies CAISGTGQEPQHF.

V usage is TRBV28 and J usage is TRBJ2-3; 9 positions match TRBD2. Trimming took 3 bases from V and 2 from J; bases not matched to a gene: 12. The CDR3 contains 18 residues. CDR1 is MDHEN and CDR2 is SYDVKM in the germline V gene. DNA of the CDR3: TGTGCCAGCAGTTTCCCGGACGGCGCGGGAGGGCCCACAGATACGCAGTATTTT. As protein: CASSFPDGAGGPTDTQYF.

This sequence joins TRBV28 and TRBJ2-1; 10 bases map to TRBD2. Germline values: CDR1 MDHEN, CDR2 SYDVKM. This CDR3 has 15 amino acids. J gave up 7 bases and V 4 bases, and 7 bases lay outside the gene matches. The CDR3 DNA is TGTGCCAGCAGTTCCCTAGCGGGAGCAAATAATGAGCAGTTCTTC. It translates to CASSSLAGANNEQFF. The full variable domain, completed using reference TRBV28 and TRBJ2-1, is DVKVTQSSRYLVKRTGEKVFLECVQDMDHENMFWYRQDPGLGLRLIYFSYDVKMKEKGDIPEGYSVSREKKERFSLILESASTNQTSMYLCASSSLAGANNEQFFGPGTRLTVL.

This sequence joins TRBV19 and TRBJ2-1; 10 nucleotides agree with TRBD2. Germline loops: CDR1 LNHDA, CDR2 SQIVND (reference sequence). V lost 7 bases to trimming and J lost 8 bases; unmatched junction nucleotides: 11. This CDR3 has 15 amino acids. CDR3 coding DNA: TGTGCCAGTACCCAGATGGGACTAGCGATCGATGAGCAGTTCTTC. Encoded protein: CASTQMGLAIDEQFF.

The genes are TRBV7-6 and TRBJ2-7; tentatively, D is TRBD2 (6 bases). The germline V and J ends were trimmed by 5 bases and 6 bases, with 14 bases remaining between them. Germline V gives CDR1 SGHVS, CDR2 FNYEAQ. The CDR3 extends over 13 amino acids. The chain's CDR3 is CASSLASAGEQYF. The CDR3 nucleotides are TGTGCCAGCAGCCTCGCTAGCGCTGGCGAGCAGTACTTC.

The gene calls are TRBV19 and TRBJ1-2; a weak D match, TRBD1 (6 bases). CDR3 length: 16 amino acids. CDR1 LNHDA and CDR2 SQIVND come from the germline V gene (reference sequence). V dropped 3 bases and J dropped 4 bases, with 18 bases sitting between them. CDR3 residues: CASSITGIRAFYGYTF. DNA for the CDR3: TGTGCCAGTAGTATTACAGGGATTCGGGCCTTCTATGGCTACACCTTC.

Written as DNA, the CDR3 is TGTGCCAGCAGCTTCGCGGGGTCCCGGAATTCACCCCTCCACTTT. Translated: CASSFAGSRNSPLHF. The J gene is TRBJ1-6, the V gene TRBV5-4, with unresolved D. The CDR3 contains 15 residues. The germline V gene encodes CDR1 SGHNT and CDR2 YYREEE (reference sequence). With 2 bases removed from V and 7 bases from J, the gap between germline ends came to 13 bases.

This clone appeared a single time. The CDR3 is CASSGRQTGELFF. Written as DNA, the CDR3 is TGTGCCAGCAGCGGGCGGCAAACCGGGGAGCTGTTTTTT. The V gene is TRBV9, the J gene TRBJ2-2; no definite D call. The CDR3 consists of 13 residues. Germline V gene lookup returns CDR1 SGDLS and CDR2 YYNGEE. Trimming pared 3 bases from V and 5 bases from J, leaving 8 bases between.

J is TRBJ2-7 and V is TRBV5-8, with D uncertain. V shed 1 base and J shed 2 bases, with 10 bases lying between them. Germline V gives CDR1 SGHTS, CDR2 YDEGEE. This CDR3 is 14 amino acids long. The DNA of the CDR3 is TGTGCCAGCAGCTTGTTAGCCGGAACCTACGAGCAGTACTTC. Translating gives CASSLLAGTYEQYF. Combining the CDR3 with reference TRBV5-8 and TRBJ2-7 gives the whole variable domain EAGVTQSPTHLIKTRGQQATLRCSPISGHTSVYWYQQALGLGLQFLLWYDEGEERNRGNFPPRFSGRQFPNYSSELNVNALELEDSALYLCASSLLAGTYEQYFGPGTRLTVT.

The V and J genes are TRBV5-8 and TRBJ1-4; D call uncertain. V lost 2 bases to trimming and J lost 6 bases, with 5 bases between them. This CDR3 has 12 amino acids. Germline V gene lookup returns CDR1 SGHTS and CDR2 YDEGEE. The CDR3 sequence: CASSFEYEKLFF. CDR3 DNA: TGTGCCAGCAGCTTCGAGTATGAAAAACTGTTTTTT.

This CDR3 reads CASSMTSGAETQYF. The CDR3 DNA reads TGCGCCAGCAGCATGACTAGCGGGGCAGAGACCCAGTACTTC. J is TRBJ2-5 and V is TRBV5-1, with 11 bases that match TRBD2. V shed 4 bases and J 4 bases; nucleotides not matched to a gene: 3. From germline, CDR1 is SGHRS and CDR2 YFSETQ. The CDR3 sequence is 14 residues long.

This sequence joins TRBV2 and TRBJ2-7, with D tentatively TRBD1 (5 bases). The ends were cut back, 0 bases at V and 6 bases at J, with 12 bases in the middle. CDR3 length: 14 residues. In germline, CDR1 is SNHLY, CDR2 FYNNEI. The CDR3 is CASSEAPRGAEQYF. The CDR3 DNA sequence: TGTGCCAGCAGTGAAGCCCCTCGTGGGGCCGAGCAGTACTTC.

The chain uses TRBV5-6 and TRBJ2-1; 7 positions agree with TRBD1. V lost 2 bases to trimming and J lost 0 bases; unmatched junction nucleotides: 11. Germline CDR1 SGHDT, CDR2 YYEEEE. The CDR3 covers 18 residues. CDR3 sequence: CASSFSNRGRSSYNEQFF. CDR3 nucleotide sequence: TGTGCCAGCAGCTTTTCGAACAGGGGAAGAAGCTCCTACAATGAGCAGTTCTTC.

The chain joins TRBV10-3 to TRBJ1-2; the D is unclear. CDR3 length equals 14 residues. The germline CDR1 and CDR2 sequences are ENHRY and SYGVKD. With 6 bases removed from V and 4 bases from J, the gap between germline ends came to 15 bases. The CDR3 bases are TGTGCCATCAGAGAAGCGGGGTTTACCTATGGCTACACCTTC. Protein sequence: CAIREAGFTYGYTF.

The chain combines TRBV9 with TRBJ1-3; no definite D call. Germline CDR1 reads SGDLS; CDR2 reads YYNGEE. V was clipped by 3 bases and J by 3 bases, with 16 bases between them. This CDR3 is built from 16 residues. The CDR3, as DNA: TGTGCCAGCAGCGCCCCGAGCGGGCGCGGTGGAAACACCATATATTTT. It yields the protein CASSAPSGRGGNTIYF.

This sequence joins TRBV5-1 and TRBJ2-3; D is perhaps TRBD1 (7 bases). The CDR3 extends over 16 amino acids. The V end was cut by 0 bases, the J end by 3 bases, with 14 bases between. CDR1 and CDR2 (germline): SGHRS, YFSETQ. The CDR3 reads CASSLDQGGATDTQYF. The CDR3 bases are TGCGCCAGCAGCTTGGATCAGGGGGGCGCAACAGATACGCAGTATTTT.